This entry concerns a single T cell receptor beta chain. Germline is not matched at one junction end, which may reflect a read error. The sample is drawn from a study of neurological immune-mediated disorders. 5'RACE generated cDNA with 10-nucleotide random UMIs. Each CDR3 protein is one row after TCRdb ran MiXCR on the 5' RACE reads. The sample consists of some 35,000 distinct CDR3 sequences, roughly 11% of them appearing once. Germline loops: CDR1 SGHVS, CDR2 FQNEAQ. CDR3 length: 13 residues. The J gene is TRBJ1-5, the V gene TRBV7-8; maybe TRBD1 (5 bases). The sequenced sample consisted of CD4+ T cells from blood. This TCR was recovered from a woman aged 25 to 45 with HTLV-1-associated myelopathy (HAM/TSP). The CDR3: CASNFRGNQPQNF. CDR3 in DNA: TGTGCCAGCAACTTCCGGGGCAATCAGCCCCAGAATTTT.